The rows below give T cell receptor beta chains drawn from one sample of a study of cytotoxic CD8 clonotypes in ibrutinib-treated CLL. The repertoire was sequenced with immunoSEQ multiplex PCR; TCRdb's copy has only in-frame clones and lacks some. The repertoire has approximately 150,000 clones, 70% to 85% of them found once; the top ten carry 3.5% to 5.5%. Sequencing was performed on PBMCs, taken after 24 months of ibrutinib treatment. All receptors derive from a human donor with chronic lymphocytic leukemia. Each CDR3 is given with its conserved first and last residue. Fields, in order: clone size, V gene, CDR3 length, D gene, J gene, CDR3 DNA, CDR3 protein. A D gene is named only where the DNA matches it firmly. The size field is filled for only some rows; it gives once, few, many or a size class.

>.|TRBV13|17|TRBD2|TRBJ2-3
TGTGCCAGCAGCTCCCGGACTAGCGGGGGTGCGACAGATACGCAGTATTTT
CASSSRTSGGATDTQYF
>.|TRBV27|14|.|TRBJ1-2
TGTGCCAGCAGTAGACAAACAGGGAACTATGGCTACACCTTC
CASSRQTGNYGYTF
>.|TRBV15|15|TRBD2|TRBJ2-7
TGTGCCACCAGCGACGAGGGACTAGCTTCCTACGAGCAGTACTTC
CATSDEGLASYEQYF
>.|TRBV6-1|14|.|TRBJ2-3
TGTGCCAGCAGTGAAGCCCCGGCAGGGAATACGCAGTATTTT
CASSEAPAGNTQYF
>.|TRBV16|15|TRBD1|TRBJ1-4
TGTGCCAGCAGCCAATCAAGACAGGGTAATGAAAAACTGTTTTTT
CASSQSRQGNEKLFF
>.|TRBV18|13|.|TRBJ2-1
TGTGCCAGCTCACCACCGGGGGACAATGAGCAGTTCTTC
CASSPPGDNEQFF
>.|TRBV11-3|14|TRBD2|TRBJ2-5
TGTGCCAGCAGCTTAGGGACTAGCCAAGAGACCCAGTACTTC
CASSLGTSQETQYF
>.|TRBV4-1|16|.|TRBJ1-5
TGCGCCAGCAGCCAAAGGAGCGGTCCTAGCAATCAGCCCCAGCATTTT
CASSQRSGPSNQPQHF
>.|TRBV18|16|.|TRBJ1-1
TGTGCCAGCTCACCACCTGGGGCGCCTTTGAACACTGAAGCTTTCTTT
CASSPPGAPLNTEAFF
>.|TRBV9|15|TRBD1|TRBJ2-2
TGTGCCAGCAGCGGAACAGGGGGGAACACCGGGGAGCTGTTTTTT
CASSGTGGNTGELFF
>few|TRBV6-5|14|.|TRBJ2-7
TGTGCCAGCGGCTCCGGGGTTGGGACCTACGAGCAGTACTTC
CASGSGVGTYEQYF
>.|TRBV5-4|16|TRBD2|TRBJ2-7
TGTGCCAGCAGTCGCGGGACTAGCGGGAGAGTCTACGAGCAGTACTTC
CASSRGTSGRVYEQYF
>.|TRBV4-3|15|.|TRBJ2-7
TGCGCCAGCAGCCAGAATGTGGGGAACTCCTACGAGCAGTACTTC
CASSQNVGNSYEQYF
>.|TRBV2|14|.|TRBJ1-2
TGTGCCAGCAGCGAGACCAGGGTCAACTATGGCTACACCTTC
CASSETRVNYGYTF
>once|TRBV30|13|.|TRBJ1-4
TGTGCCTGGAGCGCGTGGGGGCTGGGAAAACTGTTTTTT
CAWSAWGLGKLFF
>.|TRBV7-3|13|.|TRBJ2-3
TGTGCCAGCAGCTTAACCGGCACAGATACGCAGTATTTT
CASSLTGTDTQYF
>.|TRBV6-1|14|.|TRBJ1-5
TGTGCCAGCAGTGAAATGGGTAGCAATCAGCCCCAGCATTTT
CASSEMGSNQPQHF